These T cell receptor beta chains were read from a single sample in a study of T cells in lung cancer brain metastases. This table comes from immunoSEQ multiplex PCR, and its TCRdb copy is limited to in-frame clones, with some not included. The repertoire holds about 5,600 clones, roughly 80% seen once, with roughly 6.1% in the top ten. Sequencing was performed on tumor tissue from a brain metastasis. These receptors were obtained from a man aged 50 to 59 with non-small cell lung cancer that had spread to the brain. CDR3s include the opening cysteine and the closing phenylalanine or tryptophan. Expanded clones are given a class, and other clones once, few, many or no size at all.

V	J	size	CDR3
TRBV5-1	TRBJ1-3	NA	CASSLSISSGNTIYF
TRBV19	TRBJ1-5	NA	CASSIGEYSNQPQHF
TRBV6-1	TRBJ1-5	NA	CASSDSGRQPQHF
TRBV7-9	TRBJ1-2	NA	CVSSFGIFYGYTF
TRBV30	TRBJ1-6	few	CAGGTGSSYNSPLHF
TRBV6-1	TRBJ2-4	NA	CASSYHSAKNIQYF
TRBV7-3	TRBJ2-2	few	CASRREAGELFF
TRBV7-2	TRBJ2-7	once	CASSLVTGQEQYF
TRBV7-6	TRBJ2-1	NA	CASSPLAAGNEQFF
TRBV4-3	TRBJ2-3	NA	CASSQDGGSGDTQYF
TRBV7-2	TRBJ2-2	NA	CASSLGQGSTGELFF
TRBV27	TRBJ1-4	NA	CASSPYESGGEKLFF
TRBV7-9	TRBJ1-6	NA	CASSPMGAYNSPLHF
TRBV6-1	TRBJ1-6	few	CASSEKASPLHF
TRBV5-1	TRBJ1-1	NA	CASSLGGATEAFF